This entry concerns a single T cell receptor (beta chain). The V end was cut by 2 bases, the J end by 2 bases, with 8 bases between. This CDR3 has 14 amino acids. Germline assignment: CDR1 LGHDT and CDR2 YNNKEL (reference sequence). Original processing methods: Counts of nucleated cells, estimated from reference gene primer amplification, were obtained. Data came from immunoSEQ multiplex PCR; TCRdb stores just in-frame clones and leaves some out. The D gene and trimming were derived from the DNA, and the V and J assignments and clone size from that table. This sample has about 370,000 clones, with 90% found just once. This entry belongs to a study of blood T cell repertoires in COVID-19. In the study overall: Italy, Spain and the United States were the sources of the convalescent and acute COVID-19 samples.

The rearrangement uses TRBV3-1 (or the pseudogene TRBV3-2) and TRBJ2-3; maybe TRBD1 (6 bases). Source material: peripheral blood. The sequence was collected from a man aged 18 to 35 with active or convalescent COVID-19. CDR3 sequence reads: CASSQQGNTDTQYF. The CDR3 DNA sequence: TGTGCCAGCAGCCAACAGGGGAACACAGATACGCAGTATTTT.